This TCR beta chain came from a study of control samples from healthy donors and cancer patients. Sequenced by immunoSEQ multiplex PCR; TCRdb stores in-frame clones only, minus some. The sample yields 130,000 to 150,000 clones, over 85% seen once. The sequence was collected from a man between 18 and 35 years old in good health. Material for sequencing was blood.

CDR3 in amino acids: CASSDSWTSGKNEQFF. The CDR3 DNA reads TGTGCCAGCAGTGACTCTTGGACTAGCGGGAAGAATGAGCAGTTCTTC. J is TRBJ2-1 and V is TRBV6-4; TRBD2 aligns across 12 bases. This CDR3 region has 16 residues. V was pared by 0 bases and J by 7 bases, with 4 bases of the junction left unmatched. Germline V gene lookup returns CDR1 MRHNA and CDR2 SNTAGT.